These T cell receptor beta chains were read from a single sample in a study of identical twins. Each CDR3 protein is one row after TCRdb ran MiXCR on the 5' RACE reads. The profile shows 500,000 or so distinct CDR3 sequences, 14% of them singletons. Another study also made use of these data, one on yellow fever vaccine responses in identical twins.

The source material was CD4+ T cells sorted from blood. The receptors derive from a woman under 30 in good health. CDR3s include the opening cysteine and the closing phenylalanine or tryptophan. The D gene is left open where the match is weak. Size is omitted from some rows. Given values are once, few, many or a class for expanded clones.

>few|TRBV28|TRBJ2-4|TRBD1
CASRTDREAKNIQYF
TGTGCCAGCAGGACGGACAGGGAAGCCAAAAACATTCAGTACTTC
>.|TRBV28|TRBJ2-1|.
CASKRGRVSSYNEQFF
TGTGCCAGCAAACGAGGCAGGGTAAGCTCCTACAATGAGCAGTTCTTC
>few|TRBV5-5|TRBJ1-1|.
CASSSIGWDTEAFF
TGTGCCAGCAGCTCTATCGGGTGGGACACTGAAGCTTTCTTT
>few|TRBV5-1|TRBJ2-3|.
CASSLVSVRGAGDTQYF
TGCGCCAGCAGCTTGGTATCGGTTCGGGGGGCCGGGGATACGCAGTATTTT
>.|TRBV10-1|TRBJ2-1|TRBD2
CASSGTSGRGDAYNEQFF
TGCGCCAGCAGTGGTACTAGCGGGAGAGGGGATGCCTACAATGAGCAGTTCTTC
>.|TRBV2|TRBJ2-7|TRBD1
CASSDGQGSREQYF
TGTGCCAGCAGTGATGGACAGGGGAGCCGCGAGCAGTACTTC
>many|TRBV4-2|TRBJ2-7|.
CASSHGGGGGYEQYF
TGTGCCAGCAGCCACGGTGGGGGAGGTGGATACGAGCAGTACTTC
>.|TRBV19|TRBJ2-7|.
CASSTDYEQYF
TGTGCCAGTAGTACTGACTACGAGCAGTACTTC
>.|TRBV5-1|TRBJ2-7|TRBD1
CASSSTGGRAEQYF
TGCGCCAGCAGCTCGACAGGGGGCAGGGCCGAGCAGTACTTC
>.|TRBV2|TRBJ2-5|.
CASRGGQETQYF
TGTGCCAGCAGGGGGGGACAAGAGACCCAGTACTTC
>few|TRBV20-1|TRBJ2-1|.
CSARDRGVRANNEQFF
TGCAGTGCTAGAGATCGGGGTGTAAGGGCAAATAATGAGCAGTTCTTC
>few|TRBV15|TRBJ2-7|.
CATSRGRGEVDEQYF
TGTGCCACCAGCAGAGGCAGGGGGGAGGTAGACGAGCAGTACTTC
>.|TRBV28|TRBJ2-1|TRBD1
CATESTGWAYNEQFF
TGTGCCACCGAATCGACAGGGTGGGCCTACAATGAGCAGTTCTTC
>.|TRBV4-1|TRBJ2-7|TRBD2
CASGSLAGYEQYF
TGCGCCAGCGGATCGCTAGCGGGTTACGAGCAGTACTTC
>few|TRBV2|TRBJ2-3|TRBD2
CASTPSGQDTQYF
TGTGCCAGCACCCCTAGCGGGCAGGATACGCAGTATTTT
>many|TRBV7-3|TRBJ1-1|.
CASSQTGRNTEAFF
TGTGCCAGCAGCCAAACTGGGCGGAACACTGAAGCTTTCTTT
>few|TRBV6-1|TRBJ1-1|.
CASSRGTALLAEAFF
TGTGCCAGCAGCCGCGGGACCGCCCTTTTAGCTGAAGCTTTCTTT
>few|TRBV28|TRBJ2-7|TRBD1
CASSSGTGMSYEQYF
TGTGCCAGCAGCTCCGGGACAGGGATGTCCTACGAGCAGTACTTC
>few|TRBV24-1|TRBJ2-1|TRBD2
CATSDLSGGPGSYNEQFF
TGTGCCACCAGTGATTTGTCGGGAGGGCCGGGGTCCTACAATGAGCAGTTCTTC
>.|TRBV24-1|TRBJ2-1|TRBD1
CATSDLGWDRGENEQFF
TGTGCCACCAGTGATTTGGGTTGGGACAGGGGAGAGAATGAGCAGTTCTTC
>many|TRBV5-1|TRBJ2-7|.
CASSVYNYEQYF
TGCGCCAGCAGCGTGTACAACTACGAGCAGTACTTC
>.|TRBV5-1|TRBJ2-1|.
CASSLLEGNEQFF
TGCGCCAGCAGCCTACTCGAGGGCAATGAGCAGTTCTTC
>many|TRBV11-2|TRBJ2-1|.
CASRGGGLFTYNEQFF
TGTGCCAGCAGAGGAGGAGGACTCTTCACCTACAATGAGCAGTTCTTC
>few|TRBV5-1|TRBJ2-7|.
CASSPGGAGTYEQYF
TGCGCCAGCAGCCCGGGGGGCGCGGGCACGTACGAGCAGTACTTC
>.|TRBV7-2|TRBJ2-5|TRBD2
CASSSSGGLAVQETQYF
TGTGCCAGCAGCTCTAGTGGGGGACTAGCGGTACAAGAGACCCAGTACTTC
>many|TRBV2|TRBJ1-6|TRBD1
CASRQDRANSPLHF
TGTGCCAGCAGACAAGACAGGGCTAATTCACCCCTCCACTTT
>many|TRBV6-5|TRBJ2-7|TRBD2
CASSREGEQYF
TGTGCCAGCAGCCGGGAGGGCGAGCAGTACTTC
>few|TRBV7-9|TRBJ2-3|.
CASSPGPNTQYF
TGTGCCAGCAGCCCAGGACCAAATACGCAGTATTTT
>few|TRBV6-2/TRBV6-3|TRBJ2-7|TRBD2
CASSPPGLANYEQYF
TGTGCCAGCAGCCCTCCCGGACTAGCGAACTACGAGCAGTACTTC
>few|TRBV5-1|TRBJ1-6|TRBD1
CASRGTGDSPLHF
TGCGCCAGCAGGGGGACAGGGGATTCACCCCTCCACTTT
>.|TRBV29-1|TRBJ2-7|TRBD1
CSVGFGTGGAEQYF
TGCAGCGTTGGGTTCGGGACAGGGGGCGCCGAGCAGTACTTC
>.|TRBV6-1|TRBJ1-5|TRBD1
CASGLRDRGNQPQHF
TGTGCCAGCGGCCTTCGGGACAGGGGTAATCAGCCCCAGCATTTT
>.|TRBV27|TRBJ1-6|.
CASSFAGTQHSPLHF
TGTGCCAGCAGTTTCGCCGGGACCCAGCATTCACCCCTCCACTTT
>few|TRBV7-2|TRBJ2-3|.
CASSLRGAYTDTQYF
TGTGCCAGCAGCTTAAGGGGGGCCTACACAGATACGCAGTATTTT
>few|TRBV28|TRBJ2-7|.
CASSLSGFGQYF
TGTGCCAGCAGTTTATCGGGGTTCGGGCAGTACTTC
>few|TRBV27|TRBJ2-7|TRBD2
CASKQREYGEQYF
TGTGCCAGCAAGCAGCGGGAGTACGGCGAGCAGTACTTC
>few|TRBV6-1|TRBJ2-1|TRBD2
CASSESLGLANEQFF
TGTGCCAGCAGTGAATCCCTGGGACTAGCCAATGAGCAGTTCTTC
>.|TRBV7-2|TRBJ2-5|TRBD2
CASSLAPASGRSKTQYF
TGTGCCAGCAGCTTAGCGCCCGCTAGCGGGAGAAGCAAGACCCAGTACTTC
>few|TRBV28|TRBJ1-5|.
CASKANNQPQHF
TGTGCCAGCAAAGCGAATAATCAGCCCCAGCATTTT
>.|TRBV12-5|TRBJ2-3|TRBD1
CASGEGTVDTDTQYF
TGTGCTAGTGGAGAAGGGACAGTGGACACAGATACGCAGTATTTT
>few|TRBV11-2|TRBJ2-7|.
CASSLVERRGQYF
TGTGCCAGCAGCTTAGTTGAACGCCGCGGGCAGTACTTC
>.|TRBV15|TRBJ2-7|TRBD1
CATSVDRGVSYEQYF
TGTGCCACCAGCGTCGACAGGGGAGTATCCTACGAGCAGTACTTC
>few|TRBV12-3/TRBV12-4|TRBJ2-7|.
CASSFGGALRSYEQYF
TGTGCCAGCAGTTTCGGTGGAGCATTACGCTCCTACGAGCAGTACTTC
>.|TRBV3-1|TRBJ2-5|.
CASSRRTEQETQYF
TGTGCCAGCAGCCGAAGGACAGAGCAAGAGACCCAGTACTTC
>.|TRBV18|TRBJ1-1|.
CASSPLRSSDTEAFF
TGTGCCAGCTCACCACTTCGGAGTTCGGACACTGAAGCTTTCTTT